One sample yielded the 30 T cell receptor beta chains listed below, sequenced in a study of cytomegalovirus exposure and HLA in healthy donors. The PCR was carried out with 60 Vbeta primers and 13 Jbeta primers. Libraries were prepared by immunoSEQ multiplex PCR; TCRdb keeps only in-frame clonotypes and omits some of them. The sample contains 50,000 to 60,000 clones, 78% of which appear only once. Source material: PBMCs. These receptors came from a female donor in good health and CMV-seronegative.

J is TRBJ2-6 and V is TRBV5-1; D may be TRBD1 (6 bases). Germline V gene sequence: CDR1 SGHRS, CDR2 YFSETQ. V was pared by 4 bases and J by 0 bases, with 11 bases between. The CDR3 runs 16 residues. The CDR3 sequence: CASSNTGTSGANVLTF. The CDR3 region has the DNA TGCGCCAGCAGCAACACAGGGACCTCTGGGGCCAACGTCCTGACTTTC.

This chain joins TRBV6-4 and TRBJ2-5, with D tentatively TRBD1 (6 bases). The CDR3 has 19 amino acids. The germline V gene encodes CDR1 MRHNA and CDR2 SNTAGT. V was trimmed by 7 bases and J by 5 bases, leaving 32 bases between them. CDR3 in DNA: TGTGCCAGCATCCACTTCGGACTCTACAGGGATTGGGTTTGTGAGACCCAGTACTTC. This encodes CASIHFGLYRDWVCETQYF.

The chain links TRBV20-1 to TRBJ1-1; D perhaps matches TRBD1 (5 bases). The CDR3 extends over 11 amino acids. Trimming cost V 5 bases and J 1 base, with 5 bases left between them. Germline V gene data show CDR1 as DFQATT and CDR2 as SNEGSKA (reference sequence). Written as DNA, the CDR3 is TGCAGTGCTGACAGGAACACTGAAGCTTTCTTT. It yields the protein CSADRNTEAFF.

In this sample, this clone turned up a few times. The chain employs TRBV6-5 and TRBJ1-3; no definite D call. The CDR3 is 15 residues long. The V and J ends lost 2 bases and 0 bases respectively, with 8 bases between them. Germline-derived CDR1 and CDR2 are MNHEY and SVGAGI. The CDR3 region is CASSYDGSSGNTIYF. CDR3 DNA sequence: TGTGCCAGCAGTTACGACGGGAGCTCTGGAAACACCATATATTTT.

The chain has TRBV9 and TRBJ1-1; TRBD1 aligns across 7 bases. The CDR3 extends over 13 amino acids. Germline values: CDR1 SGDLS, CDR2 YYNGEE. V trimming: 3 bases; J trimming: 8 bases; junction bases outside the gene matches: 7. The CDR3 sequence: CASSAVSGGEAFF. DNA of the CDR3: TGTGCCAGCAGCGCAGTATCAGGGGGGGAAGCTTTCTTT.

The DNA for the CDR3 is TGTGCCAGCAGCTCAGGGAACGGCCGGACAGACGTTATTTTGTATGGCTACACCTTC. Its protein is CASSSGNGRTDVILYGYTF. The chain recombines TRBV5-4 with TRBJ1-2; weak D call: TRBD1 (6 bases). V shed 3 bases and J shed 5 bases, with 29 bases lying between them. CDR1 and CDR2 from the germline V gene are SGHNT and YYREEE (reference sequence). The CDR3 sequence is 19 residues long.

This clone was found a few times. V usage is TRBV2 and J usage is TRBJ2-1; 13 bases map to TRBD2. The V and J ends lost 10 bases and 0 bases, in that order; junction bases with no gene match: 12. The CDR3 is 18 residues long. Germline values: CDR1 SNHLY, CDR2 FYNNEI. The CDR3 nucleotides read TGTGCCATCCAGACTAGCGGGGGGCCTAAAAGCTCCTACAATGAGCAGTTCTTC. Its protein product is CAIQTSGGPKSSYNEQFF. Full variable domain (outside the CDR3, taken from reference TRBV2 and TRBJ2-1): EPEVTQTPSHQVTQMGQEVILRCVPISNHLYFYWYRQILGQKVEFLVSFYNNEISEKSEIFDDQFSVERPDGSNFTLKIRSTKLEDSAMYFCAIQTSGGPKSSYNEQFFGPGTRLTVL.

This clone showed up just a few times. Other DNA sequences within the sample encode an identical CDR3. This chain joins TRBV6-5 and TRBJ2-7, with D tentatively TRBD2 (6 bases). Germline V gene data show CDR1 as MNHEY and CDR2 as SVGAGI. V dropped 5 bases and J dropped 4 bases, with 12 bases sitting between them. The CDR3 is 13 residues long. Here the CDR3 reads CASSPGTLYEQYF. The CDR3 region has the DNA TGTGCCAGCAGTCCCGGGACTCTGTACGAGCAGTACTTC.

The CDR3 here is CASSSRVASGVAKNIQYF. The CDR3 DNA reads TGTGCCAGCAGCTCTCGGGTCGCCAGCGGGGTAGCCAAAAACATTCAGTACTTC. The chain joins TRBV7-2 to TRBJ2-4, with 7 bases identical to TRBD2. This CDR3 is 18 amino acids long. J was trimmed by 0 bases and V by 4 bases; bases with no gene match: 12. Germline V gives CDR1 SGHTA, CDR2 FQGNSA.

As to this clone: Other DNA sequences in the same sample also yield this CDR3. The chain uses TRBV7-2 and TRBJ1-5; D perhaps matches TRBD1 (5 bases). This CDR3 is built from 13 residues. V dropped 4 bases and J dropped 4 bases, with 8 bases sitting between them. Germline CDR1 is SGHTA and CDR2 is FQGNSA. The CDR3 spells CASSSQGNQPQHF. For the CDR3, the DNA is TGTGCCAGCAGCTCCCAGGGTAATCAGCCCCAGCATTTT. The full variable domain, its missing parts supplied by reference TRBV7-2 and TRBJ1-5, is GAGVSQSPSNKVTEKGKDVELRCDPISGHTALYWYRQSLGQGLEFLIYFQGNSAPDKSGLPSDRFSAERTGGSVSTLTIQRTQQEDSAVYLCASSSQGNQPQHFGDGTRLSIL.

This rearrangement joins TRBV10-1 to TRBJ2-3, with 14 nucleotides matching TRBD2. V dropped 8 bases and J dropped 8; count of bases not matched to a gene: 9. This CDR3 contains 15 residues. Germline values: CDR1 WNHNN, CDR2 SYGVQD (reference sequence). The CDR3 DNA is TGCGCCAGCTCCCCGACTAGCGGGGGGGCCGGTACGCAGTATTTT. This gives the protein CASSPTSGGAGTQYF.

This clone was detected only a few times. The chain carries TRBV5-6 and TRBJ2-4; tentative D call: TRBD2 (6 bases). Germline loops: CDR1 SGHDT, CDR2 YYEEEE. The CDR3 is made up of 15 amino acids. Trimming took 2 bases from V and 4 from J, leaving 13 bases between them. This CDR3 reads CASSFGRGSKNIQYF. The CDR3 DNA sequence: TGTGCCAGCAGCTTCGGGCGGGGTAGTAAAAACATTCAGTACTTC.

The chain employs TRBV12-5 and TRBJ2-2, with D tentatively TRBD2 (6 bases). The CDR3 covers 16 residues. V was clipped by 3 bases and J by 6 bases, with 17 bases between them. Germline-derived CDR1 and CDR2 are LGHNT and FRNRAP. DNA of the CDR3: TGTGCTAGTGGTTTTTGGGTGACCGGGACTCCCGGGGAGCTGTTTTTT. The encoded protein is CASGFWVTGTPGELFF.

The chain has TRBV4-2 and TRBJ1-1, with a weak D call TRBD1 (6 bases). With 4 bases removed from V and 4 bases from J, the gap between germline ends came to 16 bases. The CDR3 loop spans 15 amino acids. In germline, CDR1 is LGHNA, CDR2 YNFKEQ. In DNA, the CDR3 is TGTGCCAGCAGCCCCGAACAGGGTGGGGGCACTGAAGCTTTCTTT. This translates into CASSPEQGGGTEAFF.

This clone was observed a few times. The CDR3 nucleotides are TGTGCCAGCAGTTCCAACTCCGAGGGAGAGACCCAGTACTTC. This sequence encodes CASSSNSEGETQYF. The V gene is TRBV27, the J gene TRBJ2-5, with a weak D call TRBD2 (5 bases). The CDR3 sequence is 14 residues long. Trimming left V 4 bases short and J 4 bases short, with 13 bases between. Germline V gene lookup returns CDR1 MNHEY and CDR2 SMNVEV (reference sequence).

This clone has more than one count but fewer than ten. The V and J genes are TRBV5-1 and TRBJ1-5, with D possibly TRBD1 on 5 matching bases. The germline CDR1 and CDR2 sequences are SGHRS and YFSETQ. This CDR3 is 13 amino acids long. V was trimmed by 3 bases and J by 4 bases, leaving 8 bases between them. Here the CDR3 DNA reads TGCGCCAGCAGCTCAACAGGTAATCAGCCCCAGCATTTT. Translating it yields CASSSTGNQPQHF. Full variable domain (remainder filled in from reference TRBV5-1 and TRBJ1-5): KAGVTQTPRYLIKTRGQQVTLSCSPISGHRSVSWYQQTPGQGLQFLFEYFSETQRNKGNFPGRFSGRQFSNSRSEMNVSTLELGDSALYLCASSSTGNQPQHFGDGTRLSIL.

CDR3 residues: CASSIRGGAETQYF. The DNA of the CDR3 is TGTGCCAGTAGTATAAGGGGAGGGGCAGAGACCCAGTACTTC. The chain is built from TRBV19 and TRBJ2-5, with 7 bases fitting TRBD2. CDR1 and CDR2 (germline): LNHDA, SQIVND (reference sequence). Trimming at V came to 2 bases and at J to 4 bases, leaving 4 bases not matched to a gene. There are 14 residues in the CDR3.

The CDR3 coding sequence is TGTGCCAGCAGCAAGGACAGGGAGATTGGCTACACCTTC. This translates into CASSKDREIGYTF. This chain connects TRBV6-5 to TRBJ1-2, with 8 nucleotides matching TRBD1. The CDR3 spans 13 residues. V lost 6 bases to trimming and J lost 7 bases; unmatched junction nucleotides: 7. In germline, CDR1 is MNHEY, CDR2 SVGAGI.

This clone has only a few counts. V is TRBV2 and J is TRBJ1-4; 7 nucleotides match TRBD1. The CDR3 is 14 amino acids. Trimming removed 8 bases from V and 7 bases from J; junction bases left unmatched: 10. Germline CDR1 SNHLY, CDR2 FYNNEI. As DNA, the CDR3 is TGTGCCAGCGTTTATTCAGGGGGTAGTGAAAAACTGTTTTTT. This translates into CASVYSGGSEKLFF. Full variable domain (rest looked up from reference TRBV2 and TRBJ1-4): EPEVTQTPSHQVTQMGQEVILRCVPISNHLYFYWYRQILGQKVEFLVSFYNNEISEKSEIFDDQFSVERPDGSNFTLKIRSTKLEDSAMYFCASVYSGGSEKLFFGSGTQLSVL.

The rearrangement links TRBV6-5 to TRBJ1-1, with D unresolved. CDR1 MNHEY and CDR2 SVGAGI come from the germline V gene. There are 15 residues in the CDR3. V shed 10 bases and J shed 5 bases, with 23 bases lying between them. The CDR3 here is CATRGRVPEGTEAFF. Here the CDR3 DNA reads TGTGCCACCCGCGGACGGGTACCCGAGGGTACTGAAGCTTTCTTT.

V is TRBV30 and J is TRBJ1-5; 7 bases align to TRBD1. The CDR3 covers 16 residues. Germline V gene lookup returns CDR1 GTSNPN and CDR2 SVGIG (reference sequence). Trimming removed 0 bases from V and 1 base from J; junction bases left unmatched: 6. CDR3 amino acids: CAWSVRGTVSNQPQHF. In DNA, the CDR3 is TGTGCCTGGAGTGTAAGGGGGACAGTAAGCAATCAGCCCCAGCATTTT.

The rearrangement links TRBV5-1 to TRBJ2-5, with 7 positions matching TRBD1. CDR3 size: 14 residues. Germline values: CDR1 SGHRS, CDR2 YFSETQ. V trimming: 4 bases; J trimming: 4 bases; junction bases outside the gene matches: 7. The DNA of the CDR3 is TGCGCCAGCAGCCTTCGACAGGGCGCAGAGACCCAGTACTTC. This codes for CASSLRQGAETQYF.

This clone was detected a few times. The gene calls are TRBV11-1 and TRBJ1-3; maybe TRBD1 (6 bases). V lost 3 bases and J 4 bases, leaving 13 bases between the germline ends. The CDR3 has 15 residues. The germline gives CDR1 SGHAT, CDR2 FQDESV (reference sequence). CDR3 sequence reads: CASSLERGTGNTIYF. CDR3 DNA: TGTGCCAGCAGCTTGGAGAGAGGGACAGGAAACACCATATATTTT.

The V call is TRBV15, the J call TRBJ2-5; maybe TRBD2 (6 bases). Near its end, the DNA agrees better with TRBJ2-7, so the J call may be wrong. CDR3 length equals 13 residues. CDR1 and CDR2 (germline): LNHNV, YYDKDF (reference sequence). The CDR3 sequence is CATSGGISYEQYF. As DNA, the CDR3 is TGTGCCACCTCCGGCGGGATCTCCTACGAGCAGTACTTC.

The chain employs TRBV6-5 and TRBJ2-7; 8 nucleotides match TRBD1. The ends lost 6 bases at V and 1 base at J; junction bases unmatched: 8. Germline CDR1 MNHEY, CDR2 SVGAGI. The CDR3 totals 15 residues. CDR3 amino acids: CASSEQGARSYEQYF. The CDR3, as DNA: TGTGCCAGCAGCGAGCAGGGGGCGCGTTCCTACGAGCAGTACTTC.

The CDR3 nucleotides are TGTGCCAGCAGTGAATCGTCTAGACGGGAGCAGTACTTC. This sequence encodes CASSESSRREQYF. The V call is TRBV2, the J call TRBJ2-7; D remains unclear. Trimming shortened V by 2 bases and J by 7 bases, and 12 bases separated the two germline ends. The CDR3 has 13 amino acids. Germline CDR1 is SNHLY and CDR2 is FYNNEI.

The chain combines TRBV5-4 with TRBJ2-1; D unclear. V lost 4 bases and J 1 base, leaving 18 bases between the germline ends. The CDR3 loop spans 17 amino acids. CDR1 and CDR2 from the germline V gene are SGHNT and YYREEE (reference sequence). The CDR3 reads CASSPRNSAASYNEQFF. The CDR3 region has the DNA TGTGCCAGCAGCCCTCGCAACTCGGCAGCGTCCTACAATGAGCAGTTCTTC. Supplemented by reference TRBV5-4 and TRBJ2-1, the full variable domain reads ETGVTQSPTHLIKTRGQQVTLRCSSQSGHNTVSWYQQALGQGPQFIFQYYREEENGRGNFPPRFSGLQFPNYSSELNVNALELDDSALYLCASSPRNSAASYNEQFFGPGTRLTVL.

This clone was seen just once. The CDR3 nucleotides are TGTGCCAGCACCCGGGGATGGGCCACGGGGGAGGTTGAAGCTTTCTTT. Its translation is CASTRGWATGEVEAFF. The chain combines TRBV7-9 with TRBJ1-1, with D perhaps matching TRBD1 (5 bases). Germline assignment: CDR1 SEHNR and CDR2 FQNEAQ (reference sequence). This CDR3 region has 16 residues. Trimming left V 7 bases short and J 7 bases short, with 25 bases between. Looking up the rest from reference TRBV7-9 and TRBJ1-1 gives the full variable domain: DTGVSQNPRHKITKRGQNVTFRCDPISEHNRLYWYRQTLGQGPEFLTYFQNEAQLEKSRLLSDRFSAERPKGSFSTLEIQRTEQGDSAMYLCASTRGWATGEVEAFFGQGTRLTVV.

The DNA of the CDR3 is TGTGCCAGCAGCCCCCAGGGACAGGGCTCCTACAATGAGCAGTTCTTC. Its translation: CASSPQGQGSYNEQFF. This rearrangement joins TRBV7-3 to TRBJ2-1; 9 nucleotides agree with TRBD1. The CDR3 extends over 16 amino acids. Germline loops: CDR1 SGHTA, CDR2 FQGTGA. The V and J ends lost 5 bases and 0 bases, in that order; junction bases with no gene match: 5.

The chain combines TRBV2 with TRBJ2-1; 8 bases map to TRBD1. The germline gives CDR1 SNHLY, CDR2 FYNNEI. CDR3 length: 13 residues. Trimming cost V 8 bases and J 7 bases; bases outside gene matches: 7. CDR3 amino acids: CASHRQGINEQFF. The CDR3 DNA reads TGTGCCAGCCACCGACAGGGGATAAATGAGCAGTTCTTC.